These 17 T cell receptor beta chains originate from one sample sequenced in a study of cytomegalovirus exposure and HLA in healthy donors. Here immunoSEQ multiplex PCR was the method, and the copy in TCRdb shows in-frame clones only, minus some. Altogether tens of thousands of clones are present, roughly 94% being singletons, with the ten largest covering roughly 3.2%. Sequenced: PBMCs. Receptor source: a woman aged 18-35 years in good health and CMV-seropositive.

This clone was seen once. The V call is TRBV14, the J call TRBJ2-7; 7 positions agree with TRBD1. The CDR3 is 16 amino acids. Losses at the gene ends were 5 bases for V and 6 bases for J; bases not matched to a gene: 16. Germline loops: CDR1 SGHDN, CDR2 FVKESK. The CDR3 DNA is TGTGCCAGCAGCATGAGGACAGGAATGTTGCGGAGCGAGCAGTACTTC. Translation: CASSMRTGMLRSEQYF.

This rearrangement joins TRBV5-1 to TRBJ2-5; 7 bases are a match to TRBD2. The CDR3 runs to 14 residues. The germline gives CDR1 SGHRS, CDR2 YFSETQ. V shed 6 bases and J 2 bases; nucleotides not matched to a gene: 7. The CDR3 here is CASTGGTLQETQYF. The CDR3 nucleotides read TGCGCCAGCACGGGGGGTACCCTACAAGAGACCCAGTACTTC.

The chain is built from TRBV5-1 and TRBJ2-3; unclear D gene. Trimming took off 0 bases at V and 4 bases at J, with 15 bases between the two ends. CDR3 length equals 16 residues. Germline CDR1 is SGHRS and CDR2 is YFSETQ. The chain's CDR3 is CASSLGIANFADTQYF. The CDR3 region has the DNA TGCGCCAGCAGCTTGGGGATAGCAAACTTCGCAGATACGCAGTATTTT.

The CDR3 DNA reads TGCGCCAGCAGCCGAGATTTCACCGCGCCAGATACGCAGTATTTT. Its protein product is CASSRDFTAPDTQYF. The V call is TRBV4-1, the J call TRBJ2-3; D is undetermined. Germline CDR1 reads MGHRA; CDR2 reads YSYEKL. The CDR3 is 15 amino acids. V was pared by 4 bases and J by 4 bases, with 15 bases between.

The chain couples TRBV6-5 to TRBJ1-3; 7 positions match TRBD1. Germline CDR1 reads MNHEY; CDR2 reads SVGAGI. The CDR3 extends over 15 amino acids. V was clipped by 5 bases and J by 5 bases; unmatched bases: 9. The CDR3 here is CASSNLTGRRNTIYF. CDR3 DNA: TGTGCCAGCAGTAACCTGACAGGGAGAAGAAACACCATATATTTT.

The CDR3 region has the DNA TGCGCCAGCAGCCCCCAGGGCGGGGGGTTGACCGGGGAGCTGTTTTTT. Protein: CASSPQGGGLTGELFF. The chain is built from TRBV5-1 and TRBJ2-2; 8 nucleotides line up with TRBD2. The CDR3 is 16 amino acids. Losses at the gene ends were 4 bases for V and 5 bases for J; bases not matched to a gene: 10. Germline V gene sequence: CDR1 SGHRS, CDR2 YFSETQ. Combining the CDR3 with reference TRBV5-1 and TRBJ2-2 gives the whole variable domain KAGVTQTPRYLIKTRGQQVTLSCSPISGHRSVSWYQQTPGQGLQFLFEYFSETQRNKGNFPGRFSGRQFSNSRSEMNVSTLELGDSALYLCASSPQGGGLTGELFFGEGSRLTVL.

This chain joins TRBV29-1 and TRBJ1-1; D perhaps matches TRBD1 (6 bases). The CDR3 is made up of 13 amino acids. Trimming pared 3 bases from V and 0 bases from J, leaving 8 bases between. Germline values: CDR1 SQVTM, CDR2 ANQGSEA. The CDR3 loop reads CSVDSGVNTEAFF. The CDR3 coding sequence is TGCAGCGTTGACTCAGGGGTGAACACTGAAGCTTTCTTT.

This clone has a single count. V usage is TRBV19 and J usage is TRBJ2-7; 9 bases are shared with TRBD1. Germline CDR1 is LNHDA and CDR2 is SQIVND (reference sequence). The CDR3 runs 16 residues. V was pared by 4 bases and J by 4 bases, with 11 bases of the junction left unmatched. Here the CDR3 DNA reads TGTGCCAGTAGTAGAAGAACAGGGGGCGCCCTTTACGAGCAGTACTTC. It translates to CASSRRTGGALYEQYF.

The rearrangement joins TRBV30 to TRBJ2-2, with D maybe TRBD2 (5 bases). V lost 3 bases, J lost 0 bases, and 8 bases lay in between. This CDR3 is built from 14 residues. In germline, CDR1 is GTSNPN, CDR2 SVGIG (reference sequence). This CDR3 is CAWREVSNTGELFF. CDR3 sequence (DNA): TGTGCCTGGAGGGAGGTCTCGAACACCGGGGAGCTGTTTTTT.

This sequence joins TRBV28 and TRBJ2-5; TRBD1 matches at 7 bases. Germline CDR1 reads MDHEN; CDR2 reads SYDVKM. This CDR3 is built from 17 residues. After removal of 3 bases from V and 2 bases from J, the junction contained 12 bases not matched to a gene. Written as DNA, the CDR3 is TGTGCCAGCAGTTTTTGGGGTTCTAGGGGGCGTCAAGAGACCCAGTACTTC. Protein: CASSFWGSRGRQETQYF.

The rearrangement uses TRBV10-2 and TRBJ1-4; D gene unclear. Germline V gene data show CDR1 as WSHSY and CDR2 as SAAADI. The CDR3 extends over 12 amino acids. Deletions cut 3 bases from V and 7 bases from J, with 6 bases between. The DNA for the CDR3 is TGCGCCAGCAGTGACGCGGGTGAAAAACTGTTTTTT. Translated: CASSDAGEKLFF.

The rearrangement joins TRBV5-1 to TRBJ2-7; tentatively, D is TRBD2 (5 bases). CDR1 is SGHRS, CDR2 YFSETQ, per germline. V lost 4 bases and J lost 3, with 14 bases in between. The CDR3 is 14 amino acids. CDR3 region: CASSLSGGRYEQYF. CDR3 bases: TGCGCCAGCAGCCTCTCAGGAGGCCGCTACGAGCAGTACTTC.

V gene TRBV4-2 combines with J gene TRBJ2-1; 8 nucleotides align to TRBD1. The CDR3 contains 19 residues. V lost 3 bases, J lost 2 bases, and 15 bases stayed unmatched. Per the germline V gene, CDR1 is LGHNA and CDR2 is YNFKEQ. This chain's CDR3 is CASSQGSGTGARPYNEQFF. CDR3 sequence (DNA): TGTGCCAGCAGCCAGGGTTCCGGGACAGGTGCCCGTCCCTACAATGAGCAGTTCTTC.

DNA for the CDR3: TGTGCCAGCAGTGAAGCGGCGGGGGGGCATGAGCAGTTCTTC. Amino acid sequence: CASSEAAGGHEQFF. This chain links TRBV6-1 with TRBJ2-1, with 9 bases identical to TRBD2. The CDR3 runs 14 residues. Germline-derived CDR1 and CDR2 are MNHNS and SASEGT. J gave up 8 bases and V 0 bases, and 2 bases lay outside the gene matches.

V gene TRBV19 combines with J gene TRBJ1-1; D not certain. The CDR3 totals 15 residues. Trimming cost V 7 bases and J 0 bases, with 15 bases left between them. In germline, CDR1 is LNHDA, CDR2 SQIVND (reference sequence). The CDR3 DNA sequence: TGTGCCAGTAAATCTGCCGGGATCATGAACACTGAAGCTTTCTTT. Translating gives CASKSAGIMNTEAFF.

V gene TRBV28 combines with J gene TRBJ1-1; D remains ambiguous. CDR1 is MDHEN and CDR2 is SYDVKM in the germline V gene. Trimming left V 1 base short and J 4 bases short, with 4 bases between. This CDR3 has 12 residues. The DNA for the CDR3 is TGTGCCAGCAGTTTATCCCGCACTGAAGCTTTCTTT. Its translation: CASSLSRTEAFF.

The V gene is TRBV5-8, the J gene TRBJ1-5, with D possibly being TRBD1 (5 bases). CDR1 is SGHTS, CDR2 YDEGEE, per germline. The V gene lost 1 base and the J gene lost 0 bases, with 11 bases spanning the gap. The length of the CDR3 is 16 residues. The CDR3 reads CASSLTGPYSNQPQHF. The CDR3 nucleotides read TGTGCCAGCAGCTTGACAGGCCCTTATAGCAATCAGCCCCAGCATTTT.